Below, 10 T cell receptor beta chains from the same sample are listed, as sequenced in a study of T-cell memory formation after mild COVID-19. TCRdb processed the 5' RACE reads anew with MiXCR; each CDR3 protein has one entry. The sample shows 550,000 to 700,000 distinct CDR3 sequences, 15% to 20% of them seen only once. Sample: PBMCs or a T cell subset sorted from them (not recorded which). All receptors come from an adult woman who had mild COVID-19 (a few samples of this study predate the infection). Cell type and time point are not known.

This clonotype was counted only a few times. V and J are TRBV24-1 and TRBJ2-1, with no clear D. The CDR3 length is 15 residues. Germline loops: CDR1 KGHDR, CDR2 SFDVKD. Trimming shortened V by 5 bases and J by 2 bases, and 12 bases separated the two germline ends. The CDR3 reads CATSALDATYNEQFF. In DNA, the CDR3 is TGTGCCACCAGTGCTCTCGACGCGACCTACAATGAGCAGTTCTTC.

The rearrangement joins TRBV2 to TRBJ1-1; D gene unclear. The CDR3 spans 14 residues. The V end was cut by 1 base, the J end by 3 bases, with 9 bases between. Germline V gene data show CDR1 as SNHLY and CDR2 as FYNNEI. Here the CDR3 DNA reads TGTGCCAGCAGTGAAGGATTGGTTTACACTGAAGCTTTCTTT. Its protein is CASSEGLVYTEAFF.

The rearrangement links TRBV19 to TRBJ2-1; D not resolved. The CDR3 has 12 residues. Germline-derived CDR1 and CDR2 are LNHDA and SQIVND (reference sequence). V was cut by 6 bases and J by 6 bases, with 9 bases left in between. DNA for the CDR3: TGTGCCAGTAGGCTAGGCCCCAATGAGCAGTTCTTC. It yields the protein CASRLGPNEQFF.

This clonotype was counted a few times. CDR3 amino acids: CSARPYDTGGPEAFF. The CDR3 coding sequence is TGCAGTGCTAGACCATACGATACAGGGGGACCCGAAGCTTTCTTT. The rearrangement links TRBV20-1 to TRBJ1-1; 8 bases fit TRBD1. The germline CDR1 and CDR2 sequences are DFQATT and SNEGSKA (reference sequence). V lost 2 bases, J lost 8 bases, and 13 bases stayed unmatched. There are 15 residues in the CDR3.

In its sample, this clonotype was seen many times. Here the CDR3 DNA reads TGTGCCAGCAGTTTGGGGAACGGGAACACTGAAGCTTTCTTT. Translation: CASSLGNGNTEAFF. The rearrangement joins TRBV12-3 or TRBV12-4 to TRBJ1-1; the D is unclear. CDR3 size: 14 residues. Deletions cut 3 bases from V and 1 base from J, with 9 bases between.

The CDR3 region is CASSRNRAGNTEAFF. The CDR3 bases are TGTGCCAGCAGCAGGAACAGGGCGGGGAACACTGAAGCTTTCTTT. The V and J genes are TRBV6-2 or TRBV6-3 and TRBJ1-1; D is perhaps TRBD1 (6 bases). V was trimmed by 6 bases and J by 1 base, leaving 15 bases between them. Germline lookup yields CDR1 MNHEY and CDR2 SVGEGT. CDR3 length equals 15 residues.

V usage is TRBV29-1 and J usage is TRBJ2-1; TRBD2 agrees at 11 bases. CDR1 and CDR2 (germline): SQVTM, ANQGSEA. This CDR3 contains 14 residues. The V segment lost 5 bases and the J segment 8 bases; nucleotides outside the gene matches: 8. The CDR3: CSVRGTSGRDEQFF. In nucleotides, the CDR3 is TGCAGCGTTCGAGGGACTAGCGGTAGGGATGAGCAGTTCTTC.

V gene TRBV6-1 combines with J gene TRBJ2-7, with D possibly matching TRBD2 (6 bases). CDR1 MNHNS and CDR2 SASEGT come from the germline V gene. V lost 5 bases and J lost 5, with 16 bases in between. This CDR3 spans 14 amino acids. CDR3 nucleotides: TGTGCCAGCAGTTATTGGACGGGGGTGGACGAGCAGTACTTC. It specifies CASSYWTGVDEQYF.

DNA for the CDR3: TGTGCCAGCAGTCCGGTAGCGGGAGGGCCCGGGGATACGCAGTATTTT. This encodes CASSPVAGGPGDTQYF. The chain joins TRBV7-6 to TRBJ2-3, with TRBD2 matching over 11 bases. Looked up from germline, CDR1 is SGHVS and CDR2 is FNYEAQ. This CDR3 has 16 residues. V was pared by 6 bases and J by 6 bases, with 11 bases of the junction left unmatched.

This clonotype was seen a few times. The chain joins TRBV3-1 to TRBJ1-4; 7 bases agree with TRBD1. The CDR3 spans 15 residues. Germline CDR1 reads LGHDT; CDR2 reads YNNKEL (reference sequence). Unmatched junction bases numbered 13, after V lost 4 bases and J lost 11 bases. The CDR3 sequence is CASSPSTGRFGKLFF. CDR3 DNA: TGTGCCAGCAGCCCATCGACAGGGAGATTTGGCAAACTGTTTTTT.